This TCR beta chain came from a study of regulatory and conventional T cells in RAG deficiency. Study results and caveats: In Omenn syndrome, Treg and Tconv repertoires overlapped >80%. Omenn CD25-high CD127-low cells may be activated cells, not true Tregs.

Blood CD4+ CD25-low CD127-high conventional T cells supplied the genomic DNA template. TCRdb keeps only in-frame clones here, not all; method: immunoSEQ multiplex PCR. Of 24,000 or so clones listed, approximately 93% are singletons. Points on this clone: Its specificity is not known.

These data were likewise used in another study, on regulatory T cells. As that report states: The PCR used 52 TRBV and 13 TRBJ primers.

The sequence was collected from a human donor in good health. Input material: CD4+ T cells sorted from blood.

The CDR3: CASSYSGSTDTQYF. The CDR3 DNA reads TGTGCCAGCAGTTACTCAGGAAGCACAGATACGCAGTATTTT. The V call is TRBV6-5, the J call TRBJ2-3; no reliable D call. V was trimmed by 0 bases and J by 0 bases, leaving 4 bases between them. Germline CDR1 is MNHEY and CDR2 is SVGAGI. The CDR3 loop spans 14 amino acids.